A single sample is the source of the 15 T cell receptor beta chains below, sequenced in a study of human T cells and chemical hapten exposure. Each CDR3 protein is one row after TCRdb ran MiXCR on the RACE reads. The sample yields about 40,000 distinct CDR3 sequences, approximately 10% seen once. Time point indicated: pre-sensitization, week 0. The sample's treatment: therapeutic diphenylcyclopropenone sensitization with weekly scalp DPC. Here the sequenced sample was whole blood, taken in connection with sensitization to the hapten diphenylcyclopropenone (DPC). These receptors all stem from a man aged 25-40 years with alopecia areata. Some clones in this sample may be carry-over from other donors' samples.

The chain carries TRBV5-6 and TRBJ2-7; 10 bases agree with TRBD2. CDR3 size: 15 residues. Germline V CDR1 and CDR2: SGHDT, YYEEEE. After removal of 4 bases from V and 0 bases from J, the junction contained 4 bases not matched to a gene. CDR3 bases: TGTGCCAGCAGCCCTAGCGGGGGAAGCTCCTACGAGCAGTACGTC. This codes for CASSPSGGSSYEQYV.

This chain connects TRBV5-6 to TRBJ2-1; 9 positions match TRBD1. Germline CDR1 reads SGHDT; CDR2 reads YYEEEE. The CDR3 spans 14 residues. V shed 3 bases, J shed 5 bases, and the junction held 3 bases outside the gene matches. The CDR3 region is CASSYRGRDNEQFF. The CDR3 bases are TGTGCCAGCAGCTACAGGGGGCGCGACAATGAGCAGTTCTTC.

The chain is built from TRBV12-3 or TRBV12-4 and TRBJ2-1, with 8 bases fitting TRBD2. The CDR3 loop spans 17 amino acids. The trim removed 1 base at V and 2 bases at J, leaving 7 bases unmatched. The CDR3 DNA reads TGTGCCAGCAGTTTAGGCTTCGGGAGGGCCGCCTACAATGAGCAGTTCTTC. This gives the protein CASSLGFGRAAYNEQFF.

This clonotype was found a few times. The chain uses TRBV7-9 and TRBJ2-7, with 9 bases fitting TRBD1. This CDR3 is 18 amino acids long. The germline CDR1 and CDR2 sequences are SEHNR and FQNEAQ (reference sequence). The CDR3 DNA reads TGTGCCAGCAGCTCCCGATCCCGGGCGGATCGAGATGAACAGGGGGCCTCCGTC. Its translation is CASSSRSRADRDEQGASV.

The table lists this clonotype with many counts. This chain uses TRBV6-6 with TRBJ1-1; D is perhaps TRBD1 (5 bases). The CDR3 covers 16 residues. The V gene's germline CDR1 is MNHNY and CDR2 SVGAGI (reference sequence). Deletions cut 4 bases from V and 11 bases from J, with 26 bases between. This CDR3 is CASSSPAGTPNLGAFF. In DNA, the CDR3 is TGTGCCAGCAGTTCCCCTGCCGGGACCCCTAACTTGGGTGCTTTCTTT.

In this sample, this clonotype turned up many times. This chain joins TRBV6-5 and TRBJ2-4; D gene ambiguous. Per germline, CDR1 MNHEY and CDR2 SVGAGI. V dropped 5 bases and J dropped 0 bases, with 8 bases sitting between them. CDR3 size: 14 residues. The CDR3 sequence is CASSLTRAKNIQYF. The CDR3 nucleotides read TGTGCCAGCAGTCTGACCAGAGCCAAAAACATTCAGTACTTC.

This clonotype was seen repeatedly, ten times or more. The chain employs TRBV20-1 and TRBJ2-1; D may be TRBD1 or TRBD2 (5 bases each). Trimming removed 6 bases from V and 0 bases from J, with 15 bases in between. The CDR3 extends over 15 amino acids. CDR1 is DFQATT and CDR2 is SNEGSKA in the germline V gene (reference sequence). CDR3 DNA sequence: TGCAGTGCGTCCGGGACCCCCAGCTCCTACAATGAGCAGTTCTTC. It codes for CSASGTPSSYNEQFF.

This clonotype was observed at least ten times. The chain joins TRBV12-3 or TRBV12-4 to TRBJ2-2; D remains unclear. CDR3 length: 14 residues. Trimming removed 4 bases from V and 1 base from J, with 7 bases in between. CDR3 loop: CASSYRRNTGELFF. The CDR3 DNA reads TGTGCCAGCAGTTACCGACGGAACACCGGGGAGCTGTTTTTT.

This clonotype was observed many times. The rearrangement links TRBV7-6 to TRBJ1-1, with 8 bases fitting TRBD1. Germline CDR1 is SGHVS and CDR2 is FNYEAQ. V gave up 8 bases and J gave up 4 bases; unmatched junction bases: 3. The CDR3 has 12 amino acids. This CDR3 reads CASGTGGTEAFF. CDR3 DNA sequence: TGTGCCAGCGGTACAGGGGGCACTGAAGCTTTCTTT. The full variable domain, completed using reference TRBV7-6 and TRBJ1-1, is GAGVSQSPRYKVTKRGQDVALRCDPISGHVSLYWYRQALGQGPEFLTYFNYEAQQDKSGLPNDRFSAERPEGSISTLTIQRTEQRDSAMYRCASGTGGTEAFFGQGTRLTVV.

V gene TRBV3-1 combines with J gene TRBJ1-2, with unresolved D. Germline V lookup: CDR1 LGHDT, CDR2 YNNKEL (reference sequence). The CDR3 extends over 13 amino acids. Trimming removed 2 bases at V and 4 bases at J, with 8 bases between. The CDR3: CASSQRASYGYTF. The DNA of the CDR3 is TGTGCCAGCAGCCAAAGAGCCTCCTATGGCTACACCTTC.

Many counts were recorded for this clonotype. This sequence joins TRBV4-3 and TRBJ2-3; 13 bases are shared with TRBD2. Germline CDR1 LGHNA, CDR2 YSLEER. Trimming removed 4 bases from V and 5 bases from J; junction bases left unmatched: 6. The CDR3 is 16 residues long. The CDR3 bases are TGCGCCAGCAGCCGGGGACTAGCGGGATTACGAGATACGCAGTATTTT. Encoded protein: CASSRGLAGLRDTQYF.

At least ten counts were recorded for this clonotype. The chain has TRBV5-5 and TRBJ1-1, with D possibly being TRBD1 (5 bases). Trimming cost V 3 bases and J 3 bases, with 12 bases left between them. Germline V gene lookup returns CDR1 SGHKS and CDR2 YYEKEE (reference sequence). The CDR3 covers 14 residues. CDR3 sequence reads: CASSSKDKDTEAFF. The CDR3 bases are TGTGCCAGCAGCTCGAAGGACAAAGACACTGAAGCTTTCTTT.

The rearrangement uses TRBV7-9 and TRBJ2-3; 11 bases fit TRBD2. Germline CDR1 is SEHNR and CDR2 is FQNEAQ (reference sequence). V lost 4 bases to trimming and J lost 6 bases; unmatched junction nucleotides: 12. This CDR3 is 17 amino acids long. The CDR3 loop is CASSYTSGGHFRDTQYF. CDR3 bases: TGTGCCAGCAGCTATACTAGCGGGGGCCACTTTAGGGATACGCAGTATTTT.

There are many counts of this clonotype. The chain joins TRBV24-1 to TRBJ2-3; perhaps D is TRBD1 or TRBD2 (5 bases each). V lost 3 bases, J lost 3 bases, and 18 bases lay in between. The CDR3 has 17 residues. The germline V gene encodes CDR1 KGHDR and CDR2 SFDVKD. CDR3 region: CATSDPGRGIGTDTQYF. CDR3 nucleotide sequence: TGTGCCACCAGTGATCCAGGGCGAGGGATCGGGACAGATACGCAGTATTTT.

The sample holds many counts of this clonotype. This sequence joins TRBV7-9 and TRBJ2-3; D gene ambiguous. This CDR3 contains 12 residues. Germline assignment: CDR1 SEHNR and CDR2 FQNEAQ (reference sequence). Trimming took off 5 bases at V and 6 bases at J, with 9 bases between the two ends. The CDR3 loop is CASSVDLDTQYF. The CDR3 bases are TGTGCCAGCAGCGTTGACCTTGATACGCAGTATTTT.